The clone carrying this T cell receptor (beta chain) was detected only a few times. Its antigen is not identified. These data belong to a study of cytomegalovirus exposure and HLA in healthy donors. Whole-study results and caveats: In a later analysis, HLA-C alleles had the fewest associated TCRs, DRB1 alleles the most. It has been reported that TCR beta sequences accurately predicted the HLA-A and HLA-B alleles of most subjects. The authors later found most CMV-associated TCR beta chains appeared HLA-restricted.

Germline V gene lookup returns CDR1 KGHSH and CDR2 LQKENI. V dropped 5 bases and J dropped 7; count of bases not matched to a gene: 7. This CDR3 contains 14 residues. Primers: 60 Vbeta forward and 13 Jbeta reverse. TCRdb's table, derived via immunoSEQ multiplex PCR, lists solely in-frame clones and lacks some. The table has tens of thousands of clones, less than 70% seen once; the top ten hold roughly 3%. The specimen sequenced was PBMCs. The chain combines TRBV18 with TRBJ1-2, with 10 bases identical to TRBD1. The sequence was collected from a woman in her forties or fifties in good health and CMV-seronegative. The CDR3 loop is CASSGDRGLAGYTF. The CDR3 nucleotides are TGTGCCAGCTCAGGTGACAGGGGGCTGGCTGGCTACACCTTC.